The 32 T cell receptor beta chains presented below share a single source sample, sequenced in a study of Graves' ophthalmopathy and Graves' hyperthyroidism (dated by TCRdb to the late 2010s). For sequencing, an Illumina HiSeq 2000 was employed. TCR beta CDR3 regions were amplified from RNA transcripts for repertoire sequencing. A first-round RT-PCR used HTBI primers with the Qiagen OneStep RT-PCR kit, followed by a second-round multiplex PCR, size selection and purification. Using fastp trimming at Q25 and MiXCR clonotype assembly, TCRdb reanalyzed the public sequencing data and kept in-frame beta chains. Rows with a matching CDR3 protein are joined into one entry that keeps the most common DNA and genes. In all, the sample holds hundreds of thousands of distinct CDR3 sequences, and around a fifth of those were seen once. Clones ranked in the top ten supply under 3% of the sample. The sequencing sample was made of peripheral blood. Every receptor here comes from a woman under 30 with stable Graves' hyperthyroidism. Donor details come from another sample of the same person, matched by shared clones.

This clonotype appeared many times. The J gene is TRBJ2-5, the V gene TRBV20-1; 11 bases map to TRBD2. The CDR3 is made up of 15 amino acids. The germline gives CDR1 DFQATT, CDR2 SNEGSKA (reference sequence). The V segment lost 0 bases and the J segment 4 bases; nucleotides outside the gene matches: 4. The CDR3 DNA reads TGCAGTGCTAGAGATACAGGACTAGCGGGAGAGACCCAGTACTTC. Its protein product is CSARDTGLAGETQYF.

The genes are TRBV6-5 and TRBJ2-5; 8 nucleotides align to TRBD2. This CDR3 contains 16 residues. Trimming removed 0 bases from V and 4 bases from J; junction bases left unmatched: 7. Germline V gene sequence: CDR1 MNHEY, CDR2 SVGAGI. The CDR3 sequence: CASSYSWLAGRETQYF. The CDR3 DNA reads TGTGCCAGCAGTTACTCTTGGCTAGCGGGTAGAGAGACCCAGTACTTC.

In this sample, this clonotype turned up many times. The chain is built from TRBV10-3 and TRBJ1-1; 9 nucleotides agree with TRBD1. The CDR3 spans 14 residues. Trimming took 4 bases from V and 6 from J; bases not matched to a gene: 6. Per the germline V gene, CDR1 is ENHRY and CDR2 is SYGVKD. The CDR3 reads CAISGGQGYAEAFF. CDR3 coding DNA: TGTGCCATCAGTGGGGGACAGGGATACGCTGAAGCTTTCTTT.

This clonotype was found many times. The rearrangement uses TRBV12-3 or TRBV12-4 and TRBJ2-7; D possibly corresponds to TRBD1 (7 bases). The CDR3 is 14 residues long. V was clipped by 6 bases and J by 9 bases, with 21 bases between them. The CDR3 nucleotides are TGTGCCAGCAGAAGTTATAATCAGGGGGGTGTGCAGTACTTC. It codes for CASRSYNQGGVQYF.

The V and J genes are TRBV9 and TRBJ2-7; maybe TRBD2 (6 bases). V lost 7 bases and J lost 0, with 14 bases in between. Germline lookup yields CDR1 SGDLS and CDR2 YYNGEE. CDR3 length: 14 residues. The CDR3 loop reads CASCIGGVSYEQYF. Written as DNA, the CDR3 is TGTGCCAGCTGCATCGGGGGTGTCTCCTACGAGCAGTACTTC.

This clonotype has just a few counts. The chain carries TRBV7-3 and TRBJ2-7, with D uncertain. This CDR3 spans 15 amino acids. CDR1 and CDR2 (germline): SGHTA, FQGTGA. Trimming pared 5 bases from V and 2 bases from J, leaving 16 bases between. CDR3 sequence: CASSLTSDRAYEQYF. The CDR3 bases are TGTGCCAGCAGCCTCACTTCAGATAGGGCCTACGAGCAGTACTTC.

This clonotype was found a few times. The rearrangement joins TRBV24-1 to TRBJ2-2; D gene ambiguous. V was pared by 5 bases and J by 1 base, with 4 bases between. The CDR3 sequence is 13 residues long. Looked up from germline, CDR1 is KGHDR and CDR2 is SFDVKD. CDR3 sequence reads: CATSAVNTGELFF. Here the CDR3 DNA reads TGTGCCACCAGTGCGGTGAACACCGGGGAGCTGTTTTTT.

V gene TRBV6-1 combines with J gene TRBJ1-1; D remains unclear. Trimming took off 4 bases at V and 5 bases at J, with 11 bases between the two ends. The length of the CDR3 is 13 residues. Germline values: CDR1 MNHNS, CDR2 SASEGT. The CDR3 DNA is TGTGCCAGCAGTGTGGGAAGCCTTACTGAAGCTTTCTTT. Translating gives CASSVGSLTEAFF.

This clonotype was seen ten or more times. The chain employs TRBV15 and TRBJ2-5; 8 positions match TRBD1. This CDR3 contains 16 residues. CDR1 is LNHNV and CDR2 is YYDKDF in the germline V gene (reference sequence). The J segment lost 0 bases and the V segment lost 5 bases, leaving 8 bases of the junction unmatched. CDR3 amino acids: CATSGDRGLYQETQYF. CDR3 nucleotides: TGTGCCACCAGCGGCGACAGGGGCTTGTACCAAGAGACCCAGTACTTC.

This clonotype appeared many times. The chain couples TRBV11-2 to TRBJ2-7; tentatively, D is TRBD1 (6 bases). V lost 5 bases and J lost 2, with 13 bases in between. This CDR3 is 14 amino acids long. The germline V gene encodes CDR1 SGHAT and CDR2 FQNNGV. DNA for the CDR3: TGTGCCAGCAGCGTGGTGGCAGGGGCCTACGAGCAGTACTTC. Protein product: CASSVVAGAYEQYF.

This clonotype has at least ten counts. The chain links TRBV24-1 to TRBJ1-5; D not certain. Germline CDR1 reads KGHDR; CDR2 reads SFDVKD. With 5 bases removed from V and 5 bases from J, the gap between germline ends came to 18 bases. The CDR3 is 16 residues long. The CDR3 region has the DNA TGTGCCACCAGTGCCGCCCCGGGTGCAGGCGATCAGCCCCAGCATTTT. Its translation is CATSAAPGAGDQPQHF.

This clonotype was counted many times. This chain's CDR3 is CASSSQGESGELFF. CDR3 sequence (DNA): TGTGCCAGCAGCTCCCAGGGGGAGAGCGGGGAGCTGTTTTTT. V gene TRBV7-9 combines with J gene TRBJ2-2, with TRBD1 matching 7 bases. CDR1 SEHNR and CDR2 FQNEAQ come from the germline V gene (reference sequence). There are 14 residues in the CDR3. V shed 4 bases and J 7 bases; nucleotides not matched to a gene: 6.

This clonotype has a count of ten or more. Being one base from a much bigger clone, this may be a read error. The chain recombines TRBV6-2 or TRBV6-3 with TRBJ1-6; D ambiguous. The V end was cut by 4 bases, the J end by 8 bases, with 12 bases between. The germline V gene encodes CDR1 MNHEY and CDR2 SVGEGT. The CDR3 runs to 14 residues. The CDR3: CASSWNGRDSPLHF. DNA of the CDR3: TGTGCCAGCAGTTGGAACGGGAGGGATTCACCCCTCCACTTT.

This clonotype was recorded at least ten times. The rearrangement links TRBV6-5 to TRBJ1-1; D call uncertain. Trimming stripped 0 bases from V and 5 bases from J, with 10 bases between. Germline V lookup: CDR1 MNHEY, CDR2 SVGAGI. This CDR3 has 14 residues. The CDR3 DNA sequence: TGTGCCAGCAGTTACTCGCTCGGAGAAACTGAAGCTTTCTTT. It translates to CASSYSLGETEAFF.

A remark on this clonotype: A read error may account for a junction end that differs from germline. This chain links TRBV6-1 with TRBJ2-2, with D possibly TRBD2 on 6 matching bases. The CDR3 contains 16 residues. Germline lookup yields CDR1 MNHNS and CDR2 SASEGT. CDR3 residues: CASSLRARGNTGELLF. The CDR3 region has the DNA TGTGCCAGCAGTCTCCGAGCACGGGGGAACACCGGGGAGCTGTTGTTT.

There are many counts of this clonotype. The V call is TRBV18, the J call TRBJ2-6; D not certain. The CDR3 loop spans 16 amino acids. In germline, CDR1 is KGHSH, CDR2 LQKENI. V was shortened by 1 base and J by 0 bases, with 7 bases between the two germline ends. Here the CDR3 DNA reads TGTGCCAGCTCACCACTAATCCCCTCTGGGGCCAACGTCCTGACTTTC. It encodes CASSPLIPSGANVLTF. The whole variable domain, filled in from reference TRBV18 and TRBJ2-6, reads NAGVMQNPRHLVRRRGQEARLRCSPMKGHSHVYWYRQLPEEGLKFMVYLQKENIIDESGMPKERFSAEFPKEGPSILRIQQVVRGDSAAYFCASSPLIPSGANVLTFGAGSRLTVL.

This chain uses TRBV12-5 with TRBJ2-5; D remains ambiguous. V lost 3 bases to trimming and J lost 5 bases, with 10 bases between them. Germline CDR1 is LGHNT and CDR2 is FRNRAP. CDR3 length: 13 residues. The CDR3 DNA reads TGTGCTAGTGGTTTCGGGCTAGGGGAGACCCAGTACTTC. This sequence encodes CASGFGLGETQYF.

This clonotype turned up a few times. A junction end diverges from the germline sequence, so it may reflect a read error. This chain joins TRBV5-1 and TRBJ2-7; D is possibly TRBD1 or TRBD2 (6 bases each). The CDR3 loop spans 14 amino acids. CDR1 SGHRS and CDR2 YFSETQ come from the germline V gene. CDR3 amino acids: CASRRDIRSYEHYF. The CDR3 DNA follows: TGCGCCAGCAGGCGGGACATACGCTCCTACGAGCACTACTTC.

For the CDR3, the DNA is TGCAGTGCTCAGGGGGCCAATGGCTACACCTTC. Translation: CSAQGANGYTF. This chain links TRBV20-1 with TRBJ1-2; 8 nucleotides align to TRBD1. V dropped 5 bases and J dropped 6; count of bases not matched to a gene: 2. The CDR3 has 11 residues. Looked up from germline, CDR1 is DFQATT and CDR2 is SNEGSKA (reference sequence).

The chain has TRBV28 and TRBJ2-7; no reliable D call. CDR3 length equals 11 residues. Trimming pared 3 bases from V and 6 bases from J, leaving 6 bases between. Germline CDR1 and CDR2: MDHEN and SYDVKM. The CDR3 bases are TGTGCCAGCAGTTTGCAGTCCGAGCAGTACTTC. Residues: CASSLQSEQYF.

This clonotype was observed once. A much larger clone sits a single nucleotide away, making a read error possible. The chain joins TRBV28 to TRBJ1-1; tentative D call: TRBD1 (5 bases). The germline gives CDR1 MDHEN, CDR2 SYDVKM. CDR3 length: 13 residues. Trimming removed 7 bases from V and 7 bases from J, with 16 bases in between. CDR3 nucleotide sequence: TGTGCCAGCAACATCCTCAGGGTGAGTGAAGCTTTCTTT. This codes for CASNILRVSEAFF.

Comment on this clonotype: A much larger clone sits a single nucleotide away, making a read error possible. The chain employs TRBV18 and TRBJ2-2; D is perhaps TRBD1 (6 bases). The CDR3 consists of 16 residues. Looked up from germline, CDR1 is KGHSH and CDR2 is LQKENI. CDR3 coding DNA: TGTGCCAGCTCGAAAGGGACACCCTCGAACACCGGGGAGCTGTCTTTT. Translation gives CASSKGTPSNTGELSF.

The rearrangement links TRBV20-1 to TRBJ2-1, with 9 bases fitting TRBD1. V gave up 1 base and J gave up 5 bases; unmatched junction bases: 3. The CDR3 totals 14 residues. Germline loops: CDR1 DFQATT, CDR2 SNEGSKA (reference sequence). Written as DNA, the CDR3 is TGCAGTGCTAGAGGGGACAGGGAACACAATGAGCAGTTCTTC. As protein: CSARGDREHNEQFF.

This clonotype was observed a handful of times. The chain employs TRBV29-1 and TRBJ2-4; 7 nucleotides align to TRBD2. This CDR3 region has 11 residues. V was pared by 8 bases and J by 6 bases, with 4 bases of the junction left unmatched. In germline, CDR1 is SQVTM, CDR2 ANQGSEA. The CDR3 here is CSSRTRNIQYF. The CDR3 DNA reads TGCAGCTCCCGGACTAGAAACATTCAGTACTTC.

This chain connects TRBV4-1 to TRBJ2-6, with TRBD1 matching 7 bases. There are 21 residues in the CDR3. The ends lost 0 bases at V and 1 base at J; junction bases unmatched: 15. Germline CDR1 reads MGHRA; CDR2 reads YSYEKL. The DNA for the CDR3 is TGCGCCAGCAGCCAAGAACTTCTAGGGGGCACCCTCTGGTCTGGGGCCAACGTCCTGACTTTC. It codes for CASSQELLGGTLWSGANVLTF.

In this sample, this clonotype turned up a few times. V and J are TRBV10-2 and TRBJ1-1, with D perhaps matching TRBD1 (5 bases). Looked up from germline, CDR1 is WSHSY and CDR2 is SAAADI. Trimming removed 7 bases at V and 4 bases at J, with 22 bases between. CDR3 length: 16 amino acids. This chain's CDR3 is CASTSYSEGVSTEAFF. CDR3 DNA: TGCGCCAGCACCTCTTACTCAGAAGGGGTGAGCACTGAAGCTTTCTTT.

This chain links TRBV5-1 with TRBJ2-2; D not certain. This CDR3 comprises 14 residues. V was pared by 0 bases and J by 6 bases, with 9 bases between. The germline CDR1 and CDR2 sequences are SGHRS and YFSETQ. The CDR3 DNA reads TGCGCCAGCAGCTTGGCCCCAGTAGCCGGGGAGCTGTTTTTT. Residues: CASSLAPVAGELFF.

At least ten counts were recorded for this clonotype. The chain is built from TRBV20-1 and TRBJ2-7, with D possibly TRBD2 on 5 matching bases. Germline CDR1 is DFQATT and CDR2 is SNEGSKA (reference sequence). V dropped 6 bases and J dropped 6 bases, with 18 bases sitting between them. The length of the CDR3 is 13 residues. The CDR3 spells CSAPRGALGEQYF. DNA for the CDR3: TGCAGTGCGCCCCGGGGTGCGTTGGGCGAGCAGTACTTC.

The V and J genes are TRBV25-1 and TRBJ1-2; D gene ambiguous. The CDR3 extends over 15 amino acids. V shed 0 bases and J shed 6 bases, with 14 bases lying between them. Germline loops: CDR1 MGHDK, CDR2 SYGVNS. DNA of the CDR3: TGTGCCAGCAGTGAATATCAGGACCCCGCGGATGGCTACACCTTC. Translated, it gives CASSEYQDPADGYTF.

This clonotype was detected many times. V is TRBV12-3 or TRBV12-4 and J is TRBJ2-5; 10 nucleotides line up with TRBD2. V gave up 8 bases and J gave up 4 bases; unmatched junction bases: 7. The CDR3 length is 14 residues. The CDR3 protein is CASGASGRTETQYF. CDR3 nucleotides: TGTGCCAGCGGGGCTAGCGGGAGAACAGAGACCCAGTACTTC.

The sample holds many counts of this clonotype. This chain uses TRBV19 with TRBJ2-7; 7 nucleotides agree with TRBD2. Trimming cost V 3 bases and J 2 bases; bases outside gene matches: 4. The CDR3 consists of 14 residues. Germline V lookup: CDR1 LNHDA, CDR2 SQIVND (reference sequence). The CDR3 DNA follows: TGTGCCAGTAGTATTACGGGAGGCCCCTACGAGCAGTACTTC. Translating gives CASSITGGPYEQYF. The full variable domain, its missing parts supplied by reference TRBV19 and TRBJ2-7, is DGGITQSPKYLFRKEGQNVTLSCEQNLNHDAMYWYRQDPGQGLRLIYYSQIVNDFQKGDIAEGYSVSREKKESFPLTVTSAQKNPTAFYLCASSITGGPYEQYFGPGTRLTVT.

In its sample, this clonotype was seen many times. This chain connects TRBV30 to TRBJ2-7; 12 bases agree with TRBD2. The germline V gene encodes CDR1 GTSNPN and CDR2 SVGIG (reference sequence). CDR3 length equals 14 residues. J lost 4 bases, V lost 4 bases, and 5 bases had no gene match. CDR3 protein: CAWTLAGGFYEQYF. CDR3 nucleotides: TGTGCCTGGACCCTAGCGGGAGGGTTTTACGAGCAGTACTTC.